A single T cell receptor beta chain is shown here with its context. The antigen is not known. Germline V gene data show CDR1 as LNHDA and CDR2 as SQIVND (reference sequence). This CDR3 has 14 amino acids. Between the trimmed V and J ends, which lost 5 bases and 2 bases, there was a span of 12 bases. Sequencing of cultured CD4+ T cell DNA used the Oncomine TCR Beta short-read assay. TCRdb reprocessed the PCR reads via MiXCR and lists one record per CDR3 protein. The sample has about 14,000 distinct CDR3 sequences, roughly 60% seen once; the top ten hold around 13%. These data originate in a study of vaccination and CD4 T cells after COVID-19. Documented treatment: roughly 11-day PBMC culture with coronavirus spike peptide pools or control peptides (ViraFEST assay).

The origin of this receptor is a human donor who had recovered from COVID-19. The chain carries TRBV19 and TRBJ1-2; D ambiguous. Sequenced material: CD4+ T cells from blood, cultured in vitro. The CDR3: CASSRPLGNYGYTF. DNA for the CDR3: TGTGCCAGTAGTCGGCCCCTCGGAAACTATGGCTACACCTTC.